The T cell receptor beta chain under discussion was sequenced for a study of molecular identifiers for immune sequencing clone quantification. TCRdb reprocessed the PCR reads via MiXCR and lists one record per CDR3 protein. Found here are about 510,000 distinct CDR3 sequences, over 20% of them singletons; the top ten hold about 0.8%. The CDR3 sequence is 17 residues long. V was pared by 4 bases and J by 5 bases, with 10 bases of the junction left unmatched. The germline V gene has CDR1 MDHEN and CDR2 SYDVKM. This clonotype originated in a human donor in good health. Some libraries in this study had Jurkat cell RNA spiked in. Sequencing used naive CD8+ T cells from blood, with Jurkat cell RNA spiked in. Subset described: FACS-sorted CD8+CD4-CCR7+CD45RA+ naive T cells. This chain joins TRBV28 and TRBJ2-2; 10 nucleotides agree with TRBD2. The CDR3 protein is CASSSYWTSGPTGELFF. DNA of the CDR3: TGTGCCAGCAGTTCCTACTGGACTAGCGGCCCAACCGGGGAGCTGTTTTTT.